The 25 T cell receptor beta chains below were found in one sample sequenced in a study of cytomegalovirus exposure and HLA in healthy donors. The PCR employed 60 Vbeta primers together with 13 Jbeta primers. Libraries were prepared by immunoSEQ multiplex PCR; TCRdb keeps only in-frame clonotypes and omits some of them. This sample has about 76,000 clones, with 65% to 75% found just once. Sequencing input: PBMCs. The origin of the receptors is a woman aged 40 to 50 in good health and CMV-seropositive.

This chain joins TRBV4-3 and TRBJ2-7, with TRBD1 matching 9 bases. The ends lost 0 bases at V and 4 bases at J; junction bases unmatched: 7. CDR3 length equals 16 residues. Germline CDR1 reads LGHNA; CDR2 reads YSLEER. Written as DNA, the CDR3 is TGCGCCAGCAGCCAAGAGCGGGGACAGGGACTGTACGAGCAGTACTTC. This codes for CASSQERGQGLYEQYF.

This chain connects TRBV29-1 to TRBJ1-3; no clear D. Trimming pared 3 bases from V and 3 bases from J, leaving 9 bases between. The germline gives CDR1 SQVTM, CDR2 ANQGSEA. This CDR3 region has 13 residues. The CDR3 is CSVERDSGNTIYF. CDR3 nucleotides: TGCAGCGTTGAGAGGGATAGTGGAAACACCATATATTTT.

The gene calls are TRBV6-5 and TRBJ2-1; 14 nucleotides line up with TRBD2. CDR1 MNHEY and CDR2 SVGAGI come from the germline V gene. Trimming removed 2 bases from V and 8 bases from J; junction bases left unmatched: 2. The CDR3 runs to 15 residues. CDR3 loop: CASSYRLAGGHEQFF. The CDR3 nucleotides are TGTGCCAGCAGTTACCGACTAGCGGGAGGGCATGAGCAGTTCTTC.

V is TRBV18 and J is TRBJ2-7, with a tentative D call TRBD1 (6 bases). This CDR3 has 14 residues. Trimming cost V 1 base and J 5 bases, with 12 bases left between them. The germline V gene encodes CDR1 KGHSH and CDR2 LQKENI. The CDR3 loop reads CASSPRDTKHEQYF. CDR3 coding DNA: TGTGCCAGCTCACCACGGGACACCAAGCACGAGCAGTACTTC.

The J gene is TRBJ2-3, the V gene TRBV5-1, with 7 bases lining up with TRBD2. This CDR3 is 16 amino acids long. The germline V gene encodes CDR1 SGHRS and CDR2 YFSETQ. Germline trimming cut 0 bases from V and 5 bases from J; bases unmatched to any gene: 9. This CDR3 is CASSLGSGGRLDTQYF. CDR3 DNA sequence: TGCGCCAGCAGCTTGGGATCCGGGGGGAGGTTAGATACGCAGTATTTT.

The chain couples TRBV28 to TRBJ2-7; 7 bases match TRBD1. Germline V gene lookup returns CDR1 MDHEN and CDR2 SYDVKM. The CDR3 spans 13 residues. With 7 bases clipped from V and 4 bases from J, the junction kept 7 bases outside the gene matches. Written as DNA, the CDR3 is TGTGCCAGCAATCAGACAGGGACGTACGAGCAGTACGTC. Translation gives CASNQTGTYEQYV.

This clone appeared a few times. The chain carries TRBV6-4 and TRBJ2-3; 10 bases fit TRBD2. CDR1 and CDR2 (germline): MRHNA, SNTAGT. V lost 3 bases and J lost 8; bases outside the gene matches: 11. This CDR3 has 16 amino acids. CDR3 coding DNA: TGTGCCAGCAGTGAGAGCAGCGGGAGGGACGAGGGTACGCAGTATTTT. Protein product: CASSESSGRDEGTQYF.

This chain links TRBV4-3 with TRBJ1-2, with unresolved D. This CDR3 spans 14 amino acids. The ends were cut back, 0 bases at V and 4 bases at J, with 9 bases in the middle. Per the germline V gene, CDR1 is LGHNA and CDR2 is YSLEER. CDR3 loop: CASSQDIRGYGYTF. DNA of the CDR3: TGCGCCAGCAGCCAAGATATACGAGGCTATGGCTACACCTTC.

This clone was counted a single time. This sequence joins TRBV10-1 and TRBJ2-1, with a tentative D call TRBD1 (6 bases). The CDR3 totals 13 residues. Trimming took off 4 bases at V and 4 bases at J, with 8 bases between the two ends. Per the germline V gene, CDR1 is WNHNN and CDR2 is SYGVQD (reference sequence). The CDR3 coding sequence is TGCGCCAGCAGTGCGACAGGTTACAATGAGCAGTTCTTC. Translating it yields CASSATGYNEQFF.

V usage is TRBV19 and J usage is TRBJ1-5; 9 bases map to TRBD1. The CDR3 covers 16 residues. CDR1 and CDR2 (germline): LNHDA, SQIVND (reference sequence). Trimming took 8 bases from V and 7 from J; bases not matched to a gene: 15. CDR3 bases: TGTGCCAGTGAATCCGGGGACAGGGTTTACGGCCAGCCCCAGCATTTT. Translating gives CASESGDRVYGQPQHF.

Here the CDR3 reads CAISESEILENSYEQYF. CDR3 in DNA: TGTGCCATCAGTGAGTCGGAGATCTTGGAGAACTCCTACGAGCAGTACTTC. The gene calls are TRBV10-3 and TRBJ2-7; D uncertain. CDR3 length: 17 amino acids. Germline CDR1 reads ENHRY; CDR2 reads SYGVKD. Trimming took off 0 bases at V and 0 bases at J, with 15 bases between the two ends.

V is TRBV6-5 and J is TRBJ2-7; no clear D. Germline V CDR1 and CDR2: MNHEY, SVGAGI. The V end was cut by 4 bases, the J end by 6 bases, with 7 bases between. The CDR3 sequence is 11 residues long. The CDR3 nucleotides are TGTGCCAGCAGTTCTCCGGGCGAGCAGTACTTC. This translates into CASSSPGEQYF.

CDR3 region: CASSPGSATYEQYF. CDR3 coding DNA: TGCGCCAGCAGTCCGGGGAGCGCTACCTACGAGCAGTACTTC. The V gene is TRBV5-1, the J gene TRBJ2-7, with D perhaps TRBD2 (5 bases). This CDR3 has 14 amino acids. Trimming took off 5 bases at V and 2 bases at J, with 14 bases between the two ends. Germline V CDR1 and CDR2: SGHRS, YFSETQ.

The chain employs TRBV5-4 and TRBJ1-1; TRBD1 matches 8 bases. This CDR3 region has 12 residues. V gave up 4 bases and J gave up 11 bases; unmatched junction bases: 7. Germline loops: CDR1 SGHNT, CDR2 YYREEE (reference sequence). CDR3: CASSPDRVRAFF. Here the CDR3 DNA reads TGTGCCAGCAGCCCGGACAGGGTTCGGGCTTTCTTT.

The chain has TRBV10-3 and TRBJ1-1; 7 bases are shared with TRBD1. V was pared by 6 bases and J by 0 bases, with 4 bases of the junction left unmatched. CDR1 is ENHRY and CDR2 is SYGVKD in the germline V gene. The CDR3 contains 14 residues. CDR3 region: CAIRSTGLNTEAFF. CDR3 sequence (DNA): TGTGCCATCAGGTCGACAGGGTTGAACACTGAAGCTTTCTTT.

V gene TRBV7-2 combines with J gene TRBJ1-4; D gene unclear. Germline-derived CDR1 and CDR2 are SGHTA and FQGNSA. Trimming left V 5 bases short and J 7 bases short, with 14 bases between. This CDR3 comprises 14 residues. The CDR3 is CASSQEQSGEKLFF. The CDR3 DNA reads as TGTGCCAGCAGCCAGGAACAGAGCGGTGAAAAACTGTTTTTT.

In its sample, this clone was seen once. The chain uses TRBV10-3 and TRBJ2-3, with D possibly matching TRBD2 (5 bases). The CDR3 covers 15 residues. Trimming took 4 bases from V and 6 from J, leaving 17 bases between them. CDR1 and CDR2 from the germline V gene are ENHRY and SYGVKD. The CDR3 sequence is CAISASVGSGDTQYF. CDR3 coding DNA: TGTGCCATCAGTGCATCTGTGGGATCGGGGGATACGCAGTATTTT.

The genes are TRBV30 and TRBJ2-7; D uncertain. CDR3 length: 13 amino acids. CDR1 GTSNPN and CDR2 SVGIG come from the germline V gene (reference sequence). The germline V and J ends were trimmed by 1 base and 0 bases, with 7 bases remaining between them. As DNA, the CDR3 is TGTGCCTGGAGTGGAGAGAGCTCCTACGAGCAGTACTTC. Translating gives CAWSGESSYEQYF.

The rearrangement joins TRBV10-2 to TRBJ2-7; D might be TRBD2 (5 bases). The V end was cut by 7 bases, the J end by 3 bases, with 10 bases between. Per germline, CDR1 WSHSY and CDR2 SAAADI. CDR3 size: 12 residues. CDR3 nucleotides: TGCGCCAGCATGAGGGTAAACTACGAGCAGTACTTC. Residues: CASMRVNYEQYF.

The chain recombines TRBV6-5 with TRBJ2-5; TRBD1 aligns across 8 bases. CDR1 is MNHEY, CDR2 SVGAGI, per germline. Trimming cost V 10 bases and J 4 bases; bases outside gene matches: 11. There are 14 residues in the CDR3. DNA for the CDR3: TGTGCCACCCATGGACAGGGCTACAGAGAGACCCAGTACTTC. Protein: CATHGQGYRETQYF.

V is TRBV9 and J is TRBJ2-2; 8 bases line up with TRBD1. The CDR3 is 16 residues long. With V trimmed by 5 bases and J by 1 base, 7 bases remained unmatched. Germline V lookup: CDR1 SGDLS, CDR2 YYNGEE. This chain's CDR3 is CASSDLGQGNTGELFF. The CDR3 DNA sequence: TGTGCCAGCAGTGACCTAGGACAGGGGAACACCGGGGAGCTGTTTTTT.

The rearrangement uses TRBV7-9 and TRBJ2-5; 7 bases map to TRBD1. This CDR3 is 15 amino acids long. Germline assignment: CDR1 SEHNR and CDR2 FQNEAQ (reference sequence). Trimming took 0 bases from V and 5 from J; bases not matched to a gene: 6. The CDR3 nucleotides are TGTGCCAGCAGCTTAGCGAGACAGGGTTTGGAGACCCAGTACTTC. Translating gives CASSLARQGLETQYF.

This chain connects TRBV4-3 to TRBJ1-1; 7 nucleotides align to TRBD1. CDR3 size: 22 residues. Trimming removed 2 bases from V and 1 base from J; junction bases left unmatched: 25. The germline CDR1 and CDR2 sequences are LGHNA and YSLEER. The CDR3 loop reads CASSQFLGQWKLPGQTNTEAFF. The CDR3 DNA reads as TGCGCCAGCAGCCAATTTCTGGGGCAATGGAAACTTCCGGGACAGACGAACACTGAAGCTTTCTTT.

The V gene is TRBV7-3, the J gene TRBJ2-1, with 7 bases aligning to TRBD1. Germline-derived CDR1 and CDR2 are SGHTA and FQGTGA. The CDR3 has 14 amino acids. Germline trimming cut 5 bases from V and 9 bases from J; bases unmatched to any gene: 10. The CDR3 is CASSLQGNGGEQFF. DNA for the CDR3: TGTGCCAGCAGCCTACAGGGGAATGGTGGTGAGCAGTTCTTC. Full variable domain (rest looked up from reference TRBV7-3 and TRBJ2-1): GAGVSQTPSNKVTEKGKYVELRCDPISGHTALYWYRQSLGQGPEFLIYFQGTGAADDSGLPNDRFFAVRPEGSVSTLKIQRTERGDSAVYLCASSLQGNGGEQFFGPGTRLTVL.

The V gene is TRBV16, the J gene TRBJ2-1; possibly TRBD2 for D (6 bases). V was pared by 2 bases and J by 7 bases, with 12 bases between. This CDR3 has 14 amino acids. Germline-derived CDR1 and CDR2 are KGHSY and FQNENV. The CDR3 DNA reads TGTGCCAGCAGCCAAAGTACTAGCCCGAATGAGCAGTTCTTC. This translates into CASSQSTSPNEQFF. Supplemented by reference TRBV16 and TRBJ2-1, the full variable domain reads GEEVAQTPKHLVRGEGQKAKLYCAPIKGHSYVFWYQQVLKNEFKFLISFQNENVFDETGMPKERFSAKCLPNSPCSLEIQATKLEDSAVYFCASSQSTSPNEQFFGPGTRLTVL.